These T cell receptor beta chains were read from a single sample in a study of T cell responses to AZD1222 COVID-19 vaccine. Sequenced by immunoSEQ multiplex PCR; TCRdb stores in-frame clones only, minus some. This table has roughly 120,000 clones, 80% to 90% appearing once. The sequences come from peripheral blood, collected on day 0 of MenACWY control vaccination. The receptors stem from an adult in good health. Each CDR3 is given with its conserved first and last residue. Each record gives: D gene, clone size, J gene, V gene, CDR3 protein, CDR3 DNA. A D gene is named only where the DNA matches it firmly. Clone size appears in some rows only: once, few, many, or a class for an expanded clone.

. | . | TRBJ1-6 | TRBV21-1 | CASSKAPYTGGVFSQGSYNSPLHF | TGTGCCAGCAGCAAAGCGCCTTATACAGGGGGCGTCTTTTCCCAGGGTTCCTATAATTCACCCCTCCACTTT
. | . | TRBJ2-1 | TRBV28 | CASSFHLEGYVGSYNEQFF | TGTGCCAGCAGTTTCCACCTTGAGGGCTACGTGGGCTCCTACAATGAGCAGTTCTTC
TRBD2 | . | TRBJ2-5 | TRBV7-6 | CASSPLPGLVEETQYF | TGTGCCAGCAGCCCCTTACCCGGACTAGTTGAAGAGACCCAGTACTTC
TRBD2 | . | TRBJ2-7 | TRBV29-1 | CSVWLAEVTYEQYF | TGCAGCGTTTGGCTAGCGGAGGTAACCTACGAGCAGTACTTC
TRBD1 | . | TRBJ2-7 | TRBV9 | CASSLTGTGSYEQYF | TGTGCCAGCAGCTTAACCGGGACAGGGAGTTACGAGCAGTACTTC
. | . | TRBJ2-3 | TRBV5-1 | CASRDVLTHSTDTQYF | TGCGCCAGCAGGGATGTTTTGACGCACAGCACAGATACGCAGTATTTT
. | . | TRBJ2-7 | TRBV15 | CATSRERGGGVYEQYF | TGTGCCACCAGCAGAGAGAGGGGGGGCGGCGTATACGAGCAGTACTTC
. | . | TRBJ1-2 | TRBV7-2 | CASSLRGGRGQPGHGGYTF | TGTGCCAGCAGCTTAAGAGGTGGTCGCGGACAGCCAGGTCATGGTGGCTACACCTTC
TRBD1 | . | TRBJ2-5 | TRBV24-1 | CATSDLQGAEETQYF | TGTGCCACCAGTGATCTTCAGGGGGCTGAAGAGACCCAGTACTTC
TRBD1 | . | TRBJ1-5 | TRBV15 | CATSRGRTGGQPQHF | TGTGCCACCAGCAGAGGTAGGACAGGGGGTCAGCCCCAGCATTTT
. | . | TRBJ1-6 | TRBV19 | CASSASSQGLYSPLHF | TGTGCCAGTAGTGCCTCCTCTCAAGGACTCTATTCACCCCTCCACTTT
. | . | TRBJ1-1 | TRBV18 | CASSPLTTKYTEAFF | TGTGCCAGCTCACCACTTACAACAAAATACACTGAAGCTTTCTTT
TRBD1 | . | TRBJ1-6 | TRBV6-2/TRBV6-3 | CASSYEDRWNSPLHF | TGTGCCAGCAGTTACGAGGACAGGTGGAATTCACCCCTCCACTTT
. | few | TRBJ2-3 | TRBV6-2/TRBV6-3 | CASSSVGDTQYF | TGTGCCAGCAGTTCCGTCGGGGATACGCAGTATTTT
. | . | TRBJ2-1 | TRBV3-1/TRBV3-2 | CASSQDIRFGLFPGNEQFF | TGTGCCAGCAGCCAAGATATCCGTTTCGGCTTATTCCCCGGGAATGAGCAGTTCTTC
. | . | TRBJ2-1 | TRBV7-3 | CASSLRGAGEQFF | TGTGCCAGCAGCTTAAGGGGGGCCGGTGAGCAGTTCTTC
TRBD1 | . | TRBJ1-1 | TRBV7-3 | CASSPQGGQVAFF | TGTGCCAGCAGTCCTCAAGGGGGCCAAGTAGCTTTCTTT
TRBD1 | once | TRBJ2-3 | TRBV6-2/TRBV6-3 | CASSYSLGQTSTDTQYF | TGTGCCAGCAGTTACTCGTTGGGACAGACTAGCACAGATACGCAGTATTTT
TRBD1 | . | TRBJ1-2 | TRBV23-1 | CASSQHPSTRDRGEGYTF | TGCGCCAGCAGTCAGCACCCCTCCACCCGGGACAGGGGGGAAGGCTACACCTTC
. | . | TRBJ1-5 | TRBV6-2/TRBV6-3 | CASSLAPPQDNQPQHF | TGTGCCAGCAGTCTAGCCCCCCCACAGGATAATCAGCCCCAGCATTTT
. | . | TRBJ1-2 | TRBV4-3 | CASSLQGVDYGYTF | TGCGCCAGCAGCCTTCAAGGAGTTGACTATGGCTACACCTTC
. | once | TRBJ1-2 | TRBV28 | CASSPPLPGGNYGYTF | TGTGCCAGCAGCCCCCCTCTCCCCGGGGGGAACTATGGCTACACCTTC
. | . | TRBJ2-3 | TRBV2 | CASSEGTRLDTQYF | TGTGCCAGCAGTGAGGGGACTCGGCTGGATACGCAGTATTTT
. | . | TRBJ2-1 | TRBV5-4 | CASSPLASNEQFF | TGTGCCAGCAGCCCCTTAGCAAGCAATGAGCAGTTCTTC
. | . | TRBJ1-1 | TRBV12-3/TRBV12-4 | CASNILGPPGAFF | TGTGCCAGCAATATATTGGGCCCTCCGGGAGCTTTCTTT
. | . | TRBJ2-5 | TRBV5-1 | CASRKGVLETQYF | TGCGCCAGCAGAAAAGGAGTTTTGGAGACCCAGTACTTC
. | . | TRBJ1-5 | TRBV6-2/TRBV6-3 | CASSHGGAMGNQPQHF | TGTGCCAGCAGTCACGGGGGCGCTATGGGCAATCAGCCCCAGCATTTT
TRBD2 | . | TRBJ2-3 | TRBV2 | CASKASGGAVTDTQYF | TGTGCCAGCAAGGCTAGCGGGGGGGCGGTGACAGATACGCAGTATTTT
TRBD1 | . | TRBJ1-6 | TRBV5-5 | CASSLDGQVHYNSPLHF | TGTGCCAGCAGCTTGGACGGACAGGTTCACTATAATTCACCCCTCCACTTT
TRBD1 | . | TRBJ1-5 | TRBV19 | CASSIRSLGTDNQPQHF | TGTGCCAGTAGTATCCGCAGCCTCGGGACAGACAATCAGCCCCAGCATTTT
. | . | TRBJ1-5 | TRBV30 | CAWSPPEVYSNQPQHF | TGTGCCTGGAGCCCCCCGGAGGTCTATAGCAATCAGCCCCAGCATTTT
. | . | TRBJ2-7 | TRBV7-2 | CASSLVVGLGKGGYEQYF | TGTGCCAGCAGCTTAGTAGTGGGGTTGGGGAAAGGAGGCTACGAGCAGTACTTC
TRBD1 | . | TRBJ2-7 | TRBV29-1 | CSVETGAYEQYF | TGCAGCGTCGAGACAGGGGCCTACGAGCAGTACTTC
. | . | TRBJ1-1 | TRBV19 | CASSIDGGTEAFF | TGTGCCAGTAGTATAGATGGAGGGACTGAAGCTTTCTTT
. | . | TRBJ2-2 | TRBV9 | CASTLRGSGQNTGELFF | TGTGCCAGCACCCTCCGGGGTTCGGGACAGAACACCGGGGAGCTGTTTTTT
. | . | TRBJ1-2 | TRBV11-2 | CASSLPLGQGANYGYTF | TGTGCCAGCAGCTTACCTTTGGGGCAGGGCGCTAACTATGGCTACACCTTC
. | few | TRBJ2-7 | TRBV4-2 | CASSRGGEQYF | TGTGCCAGCAGCCGGGGAGGTGAGCAGTACTTC
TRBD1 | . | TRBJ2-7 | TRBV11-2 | CASSSGQGQYF | TGTGCCAGCAGCTCTGGACAGGGGCAGTACTTC
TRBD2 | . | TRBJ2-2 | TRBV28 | CASSSSGDYTGELFF | TGTGCCAGCAGCTCTAGCGGGGATTACACCGGGGAGCTGTTTTTT
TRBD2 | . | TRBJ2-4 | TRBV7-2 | CASSPLFSGGLAKNIQYF | TGTGCCAGCAGCCCCCTTTTTAGCGGGGGGCTAGCCAAAAACATTCAGTACTTC
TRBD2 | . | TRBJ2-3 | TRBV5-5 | CASSPSGLGTDTQYF | TGTGCCAGCAGCCCGTCGGGACTAGGCACAGATACGCAGTATTTT
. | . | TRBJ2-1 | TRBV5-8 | CASSTGQNSYNEQFF | TGTGCCAGCAGCACAGGACAGAACTCCTACAATGAGCAGTTCTTC
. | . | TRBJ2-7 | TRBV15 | CATSRDPRAYEQYF | TGTGCCACCAGCAGAGACCCTCGGGCCTACGAGCAGTACTTC
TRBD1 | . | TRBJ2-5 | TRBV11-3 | CASSLGVGTGGETQYF | TGTGCCAGCAGCTTAGGTGTTGGGACAGGGGGAGAGACCCAGTACTTC
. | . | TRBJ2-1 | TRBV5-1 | CASSLGDSNRQFF | TGCGCCAGCAGCTTGGGAGACAGCAACAGGCAGTTCTTC
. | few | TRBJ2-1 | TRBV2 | CASRGGGAGFNEQFF | TGTGCCAGCAGGGGGGGAGGCGCAGGGTTTAATGAGCAGTTCTTC
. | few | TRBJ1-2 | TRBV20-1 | CSAIPSYGYTF | TGCAGTGCTATCCCCAGCTATGGCTACACCTTC
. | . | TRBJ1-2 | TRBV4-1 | CASSQETARDSYTF | TGCGCCAGCAGCCAAGAGACCGCCCGGGACAGCTACACCTTC
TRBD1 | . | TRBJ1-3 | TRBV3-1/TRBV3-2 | CASSPATGVVNTIYF | TGTGCCAGCAGCCCGGCCACAGGGGTGGTGAACACCATATATTTT
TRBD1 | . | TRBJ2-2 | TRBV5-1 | CASSSPKGTGVTGELFF | TGCGCCAGCAGCTCCCCTAAGGGGACAGGGGTCACCGGGGAGCTGTTTTTT